Presented here are 8 T cell receptor beta chains from one specimen sequenced in a study of T cells in localized non-small cell lung cancer. Data came from immunoSEQ multiplex PCR; TCRdb stores just in-frame clones and leaves some out. The data hold 55,000 to 75,000 clones, with roughly nine tenths observed a single time. This specimen was peripheral blood, taken before any cancer treatment. These receptors all come from a male donor at least 60 years old with stage III squamous cell lung carcinoma.

The chain couples TRBV30 to TRBJ1-1; D gene unclear. Germline CDR1 reads GTSNPN; CDR2 reads SVGIG (reference sequence). Trimming shortened V by 8 bases and J by 0 bases, and 10 bases separated the two germline ends. CDR3 length: 12 amino acids. CDR3 coding DNA: TGTGCCGGCGGACGGGTGAACACTGAAGCTTTCTTT. Its protein is CAGGRVNTEAFF.

This clone was seen a few times. V is TRBV27 and J is TRBJ1-6; D gene uncertain. CDR1 and CDR2 from the germline V gene are MNHEY and SMNVEV (reference sequence). Trimming left V 4 bases short and J 5 bases short, with 18 bases between. CDR3 length: 17 amino acids. The CDR3: CASSWASLGPNNSPLHF. The CDR3 nucleotides are TGTGCCAGCAGTTGGGCCAGTCTGGGCCCAAATAATTCACCCCTCCACTTT.

J is TRBJ2-5 and V is TRBV10-3; no reliable D call. Between the trimmed V and J ends, which lost 10 bases and 3 bases, there was a span of 9 bases. The germline V gene encodes CDR1 ENHRY and CDR2 SYGVKD. The CDR3 consists of 11 residues. The CDR3 DNA sequence: TGTGCCACTAGAGCCGAAGAGACCCAGTACTTC. It is translated as CATRAEETQYF.

V and J are TRBV2 and TRBJ2-1; 8 bases line up with TRBD2. Unmatched junction bases numbered 6, after V lost 3 bases and J lost 5 bases. In germline, CDR1 is SNHLY, CDR2 FYNNEI. The CDR3 length is 15 residues. CDR3 loop: CASSDRSGGDNEQFF. CDR3 nucleotide sequence: TGTGCCAGCAGTGATAGGAGCGGGGGCGACAATGAGCAGTTCTTC.

This rearrangement joins TRBV5-1 to TRBJ1-4; D is ambiguous. Germline lookup yields CDR1 SGHRS and CDR2 YFSETQ. The CDR3 extends over 17 amino acids. V was shortened by 0 bases and J by 0 bases, with 12 bases between the two germline ends. The CDR3 nucleotides are TGCGCCAGCAGCTTGGGGACTCAGAGAGCAACTAATGAAAAACTGTTTTTT. It specifies CASSLGTQRATNEKLFF. The variable domain in full, completed from reference TRBV5-1 and TRBJ1-4, reads KAGVTQTPRYLIKTRGQQVTLSCSPISGHRSVSWYQQTPGQGLQFLFEYFSETQRNKGNFPGRFSGRQFSNSRSEMNVSTLELGDSALYLCASSLGTQRATNEKLFFGSGTQLSVL.

This rearrangement joins TRBV5-1 to TRBJ1-5; unclear D gene. V lost 0 bases, J lost 2 bases, and 3 bases lay in between. Germline V gene sequence: CDR1 SGHRS, CDR2 YFSETQ. The CDR3 sequence is 13 residues long. The chain's CDR3 is CASSLDGNQPQHF. CDR3 bases: TGCGCCAGCAGCTTGGATGGCAATCAGCCCCAGCATTTT.

This clone has only one observation. The chain couples TRBV5-6 to TRBJ1-4; possible D gene TRBD1, 6 bases. V was shortened by 0 bases and J by 4 bases, with 10 bases between the two germline ends. CDR1 is SGHDT, CDR2 YYEEEE, per germline. There are 15 residues in the CDR3. In nucleotides, the CDR3 is TGTGCCAGCAGCTTGGGAGCAGGGGTTAATGAAAAACTGTTTTTT. As protein: CASSLGAGVNEKLFF.

The chain combines TRBV11-2 with TRBJ2-7; 11 bases are shared with TRBD2. Losses at the gene ends were 5 bases for V and 0 bases for J; bases not matched to a gene: 3. This CDR3 comprises 15 residues. Germline CDR1 is SGHAT and CDR2 is FQNNGV. The CDR3 DNA reads TGTGCCAGCAGCCCGACTAGCGGGGCCTCCTACGAGCAGTACGTC. Protein product: CASSPTSGASYEQYV.